This TCR beta chain was found in a study of T-cell reconstitution after alpha-beta-depleted transplantation in children. Whole-study results and caveats: Some patients' high day-60 TCRbeta diversity was traced to surviving recipient T cells and thymic progenitors.

A library of TCRbeta sequences, prepared with unique molecular identifiers, was generated. MiXCR, run by TCRdb on the PCR reads, gives a single entry per CDR3 protein. The data show about 980,000 distinct CDR3 sequences, about 30% seen once. Regarding this clonotype: Its specificity is unknown.

The source of this sequence is a boy in the first two years of life who had a stem cell transplant for SCID, so the T cells may come from the graft donor. Sequenced material: PBMCs, mostly from graft donor cells, taken 360 days after TCRalphabeta/CD19-depleted stem cell transplant.

The CDR3 here is CASSFHRLPSGANVLTF. CDR3 sequence (DNA): TGCGCCAGCAGCTTTCACAGGCTTCCCTCTGGGGCCAACGTCCTGACTTTC. J is TRBJ2-6 and V is TRBV5-1; the D gene is possibly TRBD1 (5 bases). The ends were cut back, 2 bases at V and 0 bases at J, with 12 bases in the middle. Germline CDR1 and CDR2: SGHRS and YFSETQ. The CDR3 is 17 amino acids.